Presented here are 29 T cell receptor beta chains from one specimen sequenced in a study of regulatory T cells in long-lasting Graves disease. Specified time point: newly diagnosed GD, antithyroid drugs for less than 3 months. PBMC RNA was the source of the TCR library. Arm-PCR with iRepertoire HTBI primers amplified the CDR3 regions for these TCR beta libraries. TCRdb re-derived calls from the multiplex PCR reads in MiXCR, one entry per CDR3 protein. The sample holds 520,000 or so distinct CDR3 sequences, about 12% seen once. A further study also used this sample, focusing on T cells in Graves' hyperthyroidism and ophthalmopathy.

Material: peripheral blood mononuclear cells (PBMCs), obtained at new diagnosis, from a patient treated with antithyroid drugs. These receptors all come from a woman aged 25-40 years with Graves disease.

This clonotype has ten or more counts. The chain combines TRBV28 with TRBJ1-6; no clear D gene. This CDR3 spans 13 amino acids. The V gene lost 5 bases and the J gene lost 8 bases, with 10 bases spanning the gap. The germline CDR1 and CDR2 sequences are MDHEN and SYDVKM. DNA of the CDR3: TGTGCCAGCAGTCCAAAGCCCTATTCACCCCTCCACTTT. Amino acids: CASSPKPYSPLHF.

This clonotype appeared a few times. The chain uses TRBV7-2 and TRBJ2-7, with 8 bases that match TRBD2. The CDR3 is made up of 17 amino acids. Germline values: CDR1 SGHTA, CDR2 FQGNSA. V shed 1 base, J shed 2 bases, and the junction held 10 bases outside the gene matches. The CDR3 sequence is CASSLVAGGTRTYEQYF. DNA of the CDR3: TGTGCCAGCAGCTTAGTCGCGGGGGGTACAAGAACCTACGAGCAGTACTTC.

The chain carries TRBV2 and TRBJ1-1; TRBD1 matches 7 bases. CDR3 length equals 15 residues. Germline lookup yields CDR1 SNHLY and CDR2 FYNNEI. Trimming took 1 base from V and 1 from J; bases not matched to a gene: 3. The CDR3 nucleotides are TGTGCCAGCAGTGAAGTGGGACAGTCGAACACTGAAGCTTTCTTT. This codes for CASSEVGQSNTEAFF.

This clonotype was detected a few times. CDR3 sequence (DNA): TGCGCCAGCAGCCCGACCAGACAGGGGCACGAGCAGTACTTC. Translated, it gives CASSPTRQGHEQYF. The J gene is TRBJ2-7, the V gene TRBV5-1; the match to TRBD1 covers 8 bases. Germline V gene sequence: CDR1 SGHRS, CDR2 YFSETQ. The junction had 8 bases not matched to a gene; V was cut back by 4 bases and J by 5 bases. The CDR3 extends over 14 amino acids.

This clonotype has only a few counts. The genes are TRBV2 and TRBJ2-7; tentatively, D is TRBD2 (6 bases). The CDR3 has 15 residues. Germline CDR1 reads SNHLY; CDR2 reads FYNNEI. The V and J ends lost 1 base and 0 bases respectively, with 10 bases between them. The CDR3 loop reads CASSEGAGFSYEQYF. For the CDR3, the DNA is TGTGCCAGCAGTGAAGGCGCGGGATTCTCCTACGAGCAGTACTTC.

This sequence joins TRBV27 and TRBJ2-1, with 11 positions matching TRBD2. CDR3 size: 18 residues. Trimming removed 7 bases from V and 8 bases from J; junction bases left unmatched: 19. Per the germline V gene, CDR1 is MNHEY and CDR2 is SMNVEV (reference sequence). The CDR3 region has the DNA TGTGCCAGCACCTTGGGACTAGCGGAACTTAACACCGGGGATGAGCAGTTCTTC. Amino acids: CASTLGLAELNTGDEQFF.

This clonotype was counted at least ten times. This chain uses TRBV12-3 or TRBV12-4 with TRBJ2-4; D might be TRBD2 (7 bases). With 6 bases removed from V and 7 bases from J, the gap between germline ends came to 16 bases. CDR3 length equals 14 residues. This CDR3 is CASSSRGAGNIQYF. The CDR3 coding sequence is TGTGCCAGCAGCAGTCGGGGGGCCGGTAACATTCAGTACTTC.

This clonotype was recorded many times. The V and J genes are TRBV19 and TRBJ1-4, with D possibly being TRBD1 (6 bases). This CDR3 region has 15 residues. Germline CDR1 and CDR2: LNHDA and SQIVND (reference sequence). The ends were cut back, 5 bases at V and 5 bases at J, with 15 bases in the middle. CDR3 nucleotide sequence: TGTGCCAGTAGTTTCCTCGGGACAAGGAATGAAAAACTGTTTTTT. This translates into CASSFLGTRNEKLFF. Filled out from reference TRBV19 and TRBJ1-4, the complete variable domain reads DGGITQSPKYLFRKEGQNVTLSCEQNLNHDAMYWYRQDPGQGLRLIYYSQIVNDFQKGDIAEGYSVSREKKESFPLTVTSAQKNPTAFYLCASSFLGTRNEKLFFGSGTQLSVL.

This clonotype was seen at least ten times. The chain is built from TRBV2 and TRBJ1-2; a weak D match, TRBD1 (5 bases). This CDR3 has 14 amino acids. V gave up 3 bases and J gave up 4 bases, with 12 bases separating them. Germline assignment: CDR1 SNHLY and CDR2 FYNNEI. This CDR3 reads CASSDPGGGYGYTF. The CDR3 DNA reads as TGTGCCAGCAGTGATCCGGGGGGGGGCTATGGCTACACCTTC.

This clonotype was seen at least ten times. The chain uses TRBV5-1 and TRBJ2-1, with 14 nucleotides matching TRBD2. Germline V gene lookup returns CDR1 SGHRS and CDR2 YFSETQ. The J segment lost 8 bases and the V segment lost 7 bases, leaving 26 bases of the junction unmatched. The CDR3 extends over 21 amino acids. In DNA, the CDR3 is TGCGCCAGCGACTTCGGGGTGGGACTAGCGGGAGAAAAAGACGGATATTATGAGCAGTTCTTC. Its translation is CASDFGVGLAGEKDGYYEQFF.

This clonotype was counted ten times or more. The V and J genes are TRBV7-2 and TRBJ1-1; no firm D call. CDR3 length equals 14 residues. The germline gives CDR1 SGHTA, CDR2 FQGNSA. With 4 bases removed from V and 0 bases from J, the gap between germline ends came to 9 bases. The CDR3 spells CASSYLGLNTEAFF. CDR3 nucleotide sequence: TGTGCCAGCAGCTACCTCGGACTGAACACTGAAGCTTTCTTT.

V and J are TRBV7-9 and TRBJ1-4, with 8 nucleotides matching TRBD1. V gave up 0 bases and J gave up 8 bases; unmatched junction bases: 5. Germline CDR1 is SEHNR and CDR2 is FQNEAQ (reference sequence). CDR3 size: 15 residues. This chain's CDR3 is CASSLASGGIEKLFF. The CDR3 DNA follows: TGTGCCAGCAGCTTAGCGTCAGGGGGCATAGAAAAACTGTTTTTT.

This clonotype turned up a few times. The chain uses TRBV4-3 and TRBJ2-2, with D unresolved. V was trimmed by 4 bases and J by 0 bases, leaving 9 bases between them. Germline values: CDR1 LGHNA, CDR2 YSLEER. The CDR3 is 15 residues long. CDR3 bases: TGCGCCAGCAGCCGAGCTACGGCGAACACCGGGGAGCTGTTTTTT. Its translation: CASSRATANTGELFF.

The table lists this clonotype with many counts. The V gene is TRBV6-2 or TRBV6-3, the J gene TRBJ1-1, with D unclear. Germline V gene sequence: CDR1 MNHEY, CDR2 SVGEGT. The CDR3 covers 15 residues. Trimming removed 2 bases at V and 2 bases at J, with 12 bases between. In DNA form, the CDR3 reads TGTGCCAGCAGTTACAGCGGTCTTGCAAACACTGAAGCTTTCTTT. It is translated as CASSYSGLANTEAFF.

Many counts were recorded for this clonotype. The chain employs TRBV2 and TRBJ1-2; D is ambiguous. This CDR3 comprises 14 residues. V lost 2 bases, J lost 4 bases, and 11 bases lay in between. The germline gives CDR1 SNHLY, CDR2 FYNNEI. CDR3 DNA sequence: TGTGCCAGCAGTGAATCTTTGGGTCCCTATGGCTACACCTTC. It is translated as CASSESLGPYGYTF.

This clonotype was found a few times. V usage is TRBV6-9 and J usage is TRBJ1-5, with a weak D call TRBD1 (6 bases). This CDR3 has 16 residues. V lost 3 bases and J 0 bases, leaving 12 bases between the germline ends. From germline, CDR1 is MNHGY and CDR2 SVAAGI. CDR3 region: CASSYRTGISNQPQHF. DNA of the CDR3: TGTGCCAGCAGTTACAGAACAGGGATTAGCAATCAGCCCCAGCATTTT.

The chain uses TRBV7-2 and TRBJ2-7; 9 nucleotides agree with TRBD2. V lost 5 bases and J lost 1; bases outside the gene matches: 9. CDR1 SGHTA and CDR2 FQGNSA come from the germline V gene. This CDR3 is built from 16 residues. The CDR3 nucleotides read TGTGCCAGCAGCGTACCGGGACTAGCTTCTTCCTACGAGCAGTACTTC. It translates to CASSVPGLASSYEQYF.

This clonotype showed up just a few times. V and J are TRBV7-3 and TRBJ1-1; maybe TRBD1 (6 bases). The CDR3 is made up of 14 amino acids. Germline values: CDR1 SGHTA, CDR2 FQGTGA. Trimming removed 6 bases at V and 1 base at J, with 12 bases between. CDR3 sequence reads: CASRQTGQNTEAFF. The CDR3 nucleotides are TGTGCCAGCAGGCAGACAGGACAGAACACTGAAGCTTTCTTT. Full variable domain (remainder filled in from reference TRBV7-3 and TRBJ1-1): GAGVSQTPSNKVTEKGKYVELRCDPISGHTALYWYRQSLGQGPEFLIYFQGTGAADDSGLPNDRFFAVRPEGSVSTLKIQRTERGDSAVYLCASRQTGQNTEAFFGQGTRLTVV.

This clonotype was seen repeatedly, ten times or more. The rearrangement links TRBV19 to TRBJ1-5; TRBD1 might be the D (5 bases). CDR3 length: 17 residues. The V and J ends lost 1 base and 5 bases respectively, with 18 bases between them. Germline V gene sequence: CDR1 LNHDA, CDR2 SQIVND (reference sequence). Written as DNA, the CDR3 is TGTGCCAGTAGTATAGGAGGTCCCCGGGGCCCCTATCAGCCCCAGCATTTT. This translates into CASSIGGPRGPYQPQHF.

This clonotype appeared many times. The chain joins TRBV7-2 to TRBJ2-7, with 8 bases lining up with TRBD1. In germline, CDR1 is SGHTA, CDR2 FQGNSA. V was clipped by 5 bases and J by 3 bases; unmatched bases: 9. The CDR3 is 15 amino acids. CDR3 sequence reads: CASSTGTGNFYEQYF. DNA of the CDR3: TGTGCCAGCAGCACCGGGACAGGCAACTTCTACGAGCAGTACTTC.

In its sample, this clonotype was seen many times. V usage is TRBV27 and J usage is TRBJ1-2, with TRBD1 as a possible D gene (5 bases). CDR3 length: 14 residues. Germline loops: CDR1 MNHEY, CDR2 SMNVEV (reference sequence). V lost 5 bases and J lost 6, with 16 bases in between. CDR3 nucleotide sequence: TGTGCCAGCAGTCCCCGGGGAGGGGCGAATGGCTACACCTTC. This gives the protein CASSPRGGANGYTF.

The genes are TRBV6-1 and TRBJ1-1; TRBD1 aligns across 8 bases. Germline CDR1 reads MNHNS; CDR2 reads SASEGT. This CDR3 is 15 amino acids long. V shed 6 bases and J 3 bases; nucleotides not matched to a gene: 9. The CDR3 reads CASSPTDRGDTEAFF. The CDR3 DNA reads TGTGCCAGCAGCCCCACAGACAGGGGAGACACTGAAGCTTTCTTT.

This chain joins TRBV14 and TRBJ2-7; TRBD2 is a possible D gene (5 bases). The germline V and J ends were trimmed by 1 base and 0 bases, with 10 bases remaining between them. The germline V gene encodes CDR1 SGHDN and CDR2 FVKESK. This CDR3 is 15 amino acids long. CDR3 loop: CASSQVVGGSYEQYF. The DNA of the CDR3 is TGTGCCAGCAGCCAAGTTGTCGGAGGCTCCTACGAGCAGTACTTC.

The CDR3 nucleotides are TGTGCCAGCAGCGTCAGATCGACTGAAGCTTTCTTT. Protein: CASSVRSTEAFF. This chain joins TRBV6-2 or TRBV6-3 and TRBJ1-1; D gene uncertain. This CDR3 has 12 residues. Germline V gene lookup returns CDR1 MNHEY and CDR2 SVGEGT. Trimming pared 6 bases from V and 5 bases from J, leaving 10 bases between.

In regard to this clonotype: It is likely a read error: a sequence one base away is far more abundant. The chain carries TRBV6-5 and TRBJ2-7; 11 bases fit TRBD2. Germline values: CDR1 MNHEY, CDR2 SVGAGI. This CDR3 has 17 amino acids. Trimming took 2 bases from V and 7 from J; bases not matched to a gene: 13. This CDR3 reads CASSYLRLAGFYNEQYF. In nucleotides, the CDR3 is TGTGCCAGCAGTTACCTGCGACTAGCGGGATTTTACAATGAGCAGTACTTC.

This clonotype was seen a handful of times. V and J are TRBV6-2 or TRBV6-3 and TRBJ2-1, with D perhaps matching TRBD2 (7 bases). The V end was cut by 5 bases, the J end by 4 bases, with 15 bases between. The germline CDR1 and CDR2 sequences are MNHEY and SVGEGT. The CDR3 has 15 amino acids. The CDR3 DNA reads TGTGCCAGCAGTCTGGGGGGGCCGAAGTACAATGAGCAGTTCTTC. Translating it yields CASSLGGPKYNEQFF.

This clonotype was seen ten or more times. DNA for the CDR3: TGTGCCACGCAGGGTCGGCAGCCCCAGCATTTT. As protein: CATQGRQPQHF. The chain is built from TRBV2 and TRBJ1-5; D might be TRBD1 (5 bases). CDR1 is SNHLY, CDR2 FYNNEI, per germline. Trimming pared 10 bases from V and 7 bases from J, leaving 11 bases between. The CDR3 covers 11 residues.

This clonotype has a handful of counts. The chain links TRBV5-1 to TRBJ2-1; 13 nucleotides line up with TRBD2. Matching the DNA end better, TRBJ2-5 makes the J call doubtful. The germline V gene has CDR1 SGHRS and CDR2 YFSETQ. This CDR3 comprises 22 residues. The DNA for the CDR3 is TGCGCCAGCAGCTTGGGGCCTAGGATGAGGACTAGCGGGAGTCAACTGCTAGAGACCCAGTACTTC. Translation gives CASSLGPRMRTSGSQLLETQYF.

This clonotype was recorded at least ten times. The chain recombines TRBV28 with TRBJ2-5, with TRBD2 identical over 7 bases. CDR1 and CDR2 from the germline V gene are MDHEN and SYDVKM. This CDR3 has 15 amino acids. As DNA, the CDR3 is TGTGCTTCCCAGACCTGGGGCAGGGAGGGCGAGACCCAGTACTTC. Amino acids: CASQTWGREGETQYF. Looking up the rest from reference TRBV28 and TRBJ2-5 gives the full variable domain: DVKVTQSSRYLVKRTGEKVFLECVQDMDHENMFWYRQDPGLGLRLIYFSYDVKMKEKGDIPEGYSVSREKKERFSLILESASTNQTSMYLCASQTWGREGETQYFGPGTRLLVL.